This is a list of T cell receptor beta chains from one sample in a study of blood T cell repertoires in COVID-19. Sequencing was performed with immunoSEQ multiplex PCR; in TCRdb, only in-frame clones are kept and a portion is missing. The table includes approximately 100,000 clones, 70% to 85% detected once. Sequencing was carried out using peripheral blood. These receptors came from a woman aged 80 or older with active or convalescent COVID-19. CDR3s include the opening cysteine and the closing phenylalanine or tryptophan. A D gene is named only where the DNA matches it firmly. A clone size is listed for some rows: how often the clone was seen (once, few, many), or a class if it is expanded.

abundance	d_gene	v_gene	j_gene	CDR3nt	CDR3aa
NA	NA	TRBV28	TRBJ1-2	TGTGCCAGCAGGACAGACTATGGCTACACCTTC	CASRTDYGYTF
NA	NA	TRBV28	TRBJ2-1	TGTGCCAGCAGTTTAGCGGGCCATCCCTACAATGAGCAGTTCTTC	CASSLAGHPYNEQFF
NA	NA	TRBV7-2	TRBJ1-1	TGTGCCAGCAGCTTAGGTCTGGTCTACAGATCCACTGAAGCTTTCTTT	CASSLGLVYRSTEAFF
NA	NA	TRBV27	TRBJ2-7	TGTGCCAGCATGCCGTTGGGGGGACCTTCCTACGAGCAGTACTTC	CASMPLGGPSYEQYF
NA	TRBD1	TRBV2	TRBJ2-5	TGTGCCAGCAGTGGCGACAGGGTTAGGGAGACCCAGTACTTC	CASSGDRVRETQYF
NA	TRBD2	TRBV5-1	TRBJ2-3	TGCGCCAGCAGCCCGCAACTAGCGGGAGTTCCAGATACGCAGTATTTT	CASSPQLAGVPDTQYF
NA	TRBD1	TRBV27	TRBJ2-7	TGTGCCAGCAGTTCACTCAAAGGGGTACAGGGGAACGAGCAGTACTTC	CASSSLKGVQGNEQYF
NA	NA	TRBV28	TRBJ1-5	TGTGCCAGCAGTTTCGGCAGGATCAATCAGCCCCAGCATTTT	CASSFGRINQPQHF
once	TRBD2	TRBV6-5	TRBJ2-7	TGTGCCAGCACCCGGGACTACAGCTCCTACGAGCAGTACTTC	CASTRDYSSYEQYF
NA	NA	TRBV30	TRBJ2-7	TGTGCCTGGAGTGTAGGCGGAAGCTCCTACGAGCAGTACTTC	CAWSVGGSSYEQYF
NA	NA	TRBV5-4	TRBJ2-5	TGTGCCAGCAGCCTAAGCCCCCTACAAGAGACCCAGTACTTC	CASSLSPLQETQYF
NA	TRBD2	TRBV5-1	TRBJ2-1	TGCGCCAGCAGCTTGGACGATGGTCGGGGGGGTAGTGAGCAGTTCTTC	CASSLDDGRGGSEQFF
NA	NA	TRBV7-2	TRBJ1-5	TGTGCCTCTGGCTGGCAAAGCAATCAGCCCCAGCATTTT	CASGWQSNQPQHF
NA	NA	TRBV20-1	TRBJ1-1	TGCAGTGCCAAGAGGTCGACTGAAGCTTTCTTT	CSAKRSTEAFF
NA	NA	TRBV11-2	TRBJ2-1	TGTGCCAGCAGCTACATGGGCCACAATGAGCAGTTCTTC	CASSYMGHNEQFF
NA	TRBD2	TRBV6-1	TRBJ2-1	TGTGCCAGCAGTGCCTCACTAGCGAATATCGACAATGAGCAGTTCTTC	CASSASLANIDNEQFF
once	TRBD1	TRBV19	TRBJ1-4	TGTGCCAGTAGTGCACAGGGGAATCAGGAAAAACTGTTTTTT	CASSAQGNQEKLFF
NA	NA	TRBV7-9	TRBJ2-7	TGTGCCAGCAGCTTCCGGGACATCTACGAGCAGTACTTC	CASSFRDIYEQYF
NA	NA	TRBV7-6	TRBJ2-7	TGTGCCAGCAGCTTATTTGCAGGCACCTACGAGCAGTACTTC	CASSLFAGTYEQYF
NA	TRBD2	TRBV7-2	TRBJ2-1	TGTGCCAGCAGCCTTCTAGCGGGAGTACGTGGCAATGAGCAGTTCTTC	CASSLLAGVRGNEQFF
NA	TRBD2	TRBV2	TRBJ2-7	TGTGCCAGCAGTGAAATCCTAGCGGCTGCCTACGAGCAGTACTTC	CASSEILAAAYEQYF
once	NA	TRBV12-3/TRBV12-4	TRBJ2-3	TGTGCCAGCGGTCCTAGTCACACAGATACGCAGTATTTT	CASGPSHTDTQYF
NA	TRBD2	TRBV6-5	TRBJ2-7	TGTGCCAGCCTCAGCGGGAGGGCGGTCTACGAGCAGTACTTC	CASLSGRAVYEQYF
NA	NA	TRBV4-1	TRBJ2-7	TGCGCCAGCAGCGAGGGATGGACTACCGCCTACGAGCAGTACTTC	CASSEGWTTAYEQYF
once	TRBD1	TRBV11-2	TRBJ2-7	TGTGCCAGCAGCGTAGGACAGGGGGACGAGCAGTACTTC	CASSVGQGDEQYF
NA	NA	TRBV27	TRBJ2-2	TGTGCCAGCAGTTTAAGTCCCTGGGAGGGGGGCACCGGGGAGCTGTTTTTT	CASSLSPWEGGTGELFF
few	TRBD1	TRBV5-8	TRBJ1-2	TGTGCCAGCAGCTTCACCGGGACAGCTGCTCGCTATGGCTACACCTTC	CASSFTGTAARYGYTF
few	NA	TRBV19	TRBJ1-1	TGTGCCAGTAGTGTTTCTACGTCACTGAACACTGAAGCTTTCTTT	CASSVSTSLNTEAFF
NA	TRBD1	TRBV19	TRBJ1-5	TGTGCCAGTAGTCCGAGGGACAGGGGATTCAATCAGCCCCAGCATTTT	CASSPRDRGFNQPQHF
NA	NA	TRBV19	TRBJ1-5	TGTGCCAGTAGTATAAGTCTAGGTCAGCCCCAGCATTTT	CASSISLGQPQHF
few	TRBD1	TRBV7-8	TRBJ1-5	TGTGCCAGCAGCCTCAATAACAGGGGGCCCCAGCATTTT	CASSLNNRGPQHF
NA	NA	TRBV7-8	TRBJ2-5	TGTGCCAGCAGCTTAGACCAGGGCTGGGAGACCCAGTACTTC	CASSLDQGWETQYF
NA	NA	TRBV18	TRBJ2-5	TGTGCCAGCTCAGGAGGGCCCCAAGAGACCCAGTACTTC	CASSGGPQETQYF
NA	TRBD1	TRBV19	TRBJ2-7	TGTGCCAGTAGTAGGTCCGGGACAGGTGAATACGAGCAGTACTTC	CASSRSGTGEYEQYF
NA	TRBD2	TRBV4-2	TRBJ2-2	TGTGCCAGCAGCCAAGATACGGCGGGAGTCGATACCGGGGAGCTGTTTTTT	CASSQDTAGVDTGELFF
NA	TRBD1	TRBV18	TRBJ1-2	TGTGCCAGCTCACCACCCCGGGACAGGGCACTCAGTGGCTACACCTTC	CASSPPRDRALSGYTF
NA	NA	TRBV5-1	TRBJ2-5	TGCGCCAGCAGCTTGGCTAGCATAGAGACCCAGTACTTC	CASSLASIETQYF
once	TRBD1	TRBV7-6	TRBJ2-5	TGTGCCAGCAGCTTCGACAGGGGGCTAGGGGAGACCCAGTACTTC	CASSFDRGLGETQYF
NA	TRBD1	TRBV6-5	TRBJ2-3	TGTGCCAGCAGTAGACAGGGGGAAACAGATACGCAGTATTTT	CASSRQGETDTQYF
NA	NA	TRBV7-9	TRBJ2-3	TGTGCCAGCAGCTTAGTTGGCGGGGTGGATACGCAGTATTTT	CASSLVGGVDTQYF
NA	TRBD1	TRBV27	TRBJ2-5	TGTGCCAGCAGTCCTCCCAGGGGGCAGGGGGAGACCCAGTACTTC	CASSPPRGQGETQYF
NA	NA	TRBV6-5	TRBJ2-2	TGTGCCAGCCAACCCCCTCGAGGCAGGGAGCTGTTTTTT	CASQPPRGRELFF
once	TRBD1	TRBV28	TRBJ1-5	TGTGCCAGCAGTTCGGGACAGGGAAACGTCCAGCCCCAGCATTTT	CASSSGQGNVQPQHF
NA	NA	TRBV5-1	TRBJ2-7	TGCGCCAGCAGCTCCTGGACAGGGAGGGACGAGCAGTACTTC	CASSSWTGRDEQYF
NA	NA	TRBV24-1	TRBJ1-3	TGTGCCACCATTCCTGAGGAAGCTTCTGGAAACACCATATATTTT	CATIPEEASGNTIYF
NA	NA	TRBV21-1	TRBJ2-2	TGTGCCAGCAGCCCCATTGGGGCGGGACGGAACACCGGGGAGCTGTTTTTT	CASSPIGAGRNTGELFF
NA	TRBD2	TRBV4-1	TRBJ2-1	TGCGCCAGCAGCCAAACGGGACTAGCGGGAGTAGTTGAGCAGTTCTTC	CASSQTGLAGVVEQFF
few	NA	TRBV27	TRBJ1-5	TGTGCCAGCAGCCTAACAGGTCCGGTCACTGTTGGGGATTATATAAGCAATCAGCCCCAGCATTTT	CASSLTGPVTVGDYISNQPQHF